One and the same sample provided the 32 T cell receptor beta chains below, sequenced in a study of monozygotic twins with inflammatory bowel disease. TCRdb reworked the 5' RACE reads into one entry per CDR3 protein, no DNA. This specimen shows around 380,000 distinct CDR3 sequences; the ten leading clones hold around 2.4%. Input material: blood. These receptors all come from a human donor with ulcerative colitis or Crohn's disease, or a healthy co-twin of an affected twin (not recorded which).

The J gene is TRBJ2-1, the V gene TRBV10-3. This CDR3 region has 12 residues. Germline CDR1 reads ENHRY; CDR2 reads SYGVKD. CDR3 loop: CAISESGNEQFF.

This chain joins TRBV4-2 and TRBJ2-7. This CDR3 has 14 residues. Per the germline V gene, CDR1 is LGHNA and CDR2 is YNFKEQ. The CDR3 protein is CASSQEQGTYEQYF.

The chain uses TRBV5-1 and TRBJ2-5. CDR1 is SGHRS, CDR2 YFSETQ, per germline. This CDR3 region has 14 residues. CDR3: CASSPIRVQETQYF.

The chain employs TRBV27 and TRBJ1-4. The germline V gene has CDR1 MNHEY and CDR2 SMNVEV (reference sequence). The CDR3 has 14 residues. This CDR3 is CASSSRDYNEKLFF. Using reference TRBV27 and TRBJ1-4 for the parts outside the CDR3, the full variable domain is EAQVTQNPRYLITVTGKKLTVTCSQNMNHEYMSWYRQDPGLGLRQIYYSMNVEVTDKGDVPEGYKVSRKEKRNFPLILESPSPNQTSLYFCASSSRDYNEKLFFGSGTQLSVL.

The V and J genes are TRBV4-1 and TRBJ2-7. The CDR3 runs to 14 residues. Germline V CDR1 and CDR2: MGHRA, YSYEKL. The CDR3 protein is CASSQPISGGEQYF.

V usage is TRBV2 and J usage is TRBJ1-4; TCRdb's D gene call, TRBD1, goes unchecked for lack of DNA. The CDR3 runs to 13 residues. Germline CDR1 reads SNHLY; CDR2 reads FYNNEI. The CDR3 here is CASRTGGGEKLFF.

The chain combines TRBV11-2 with TRBJ2-7; lacking DNA, the TRBD2 call made by TCRdb goes unchecked. The CDR3 extends over 13 amino acids. Germline CDR1 is SGHAT and CDR2 is FQNNGV. The CDR3 reads CASIPQAGYEQYF.

The chain uses TRBV7-2 and TRBJ1-5. The CDR3 has 14 residues. In germline, CDR1 is SGHTA, CDR2 FQGNSA. CDR3 in amino acids: CASSLQSADQPQHF.

The chain has TRBV28 and TRBJ2-5; with no DNA, the TCRdb D assignment of TRBD1 cannot be verified. This CDR3 region has 14 residues. Germline loops: CDR1 MDHEN, CDR2 SYDVKM. CDR3 in amino acids: CASTSPSYQETQYF.

The chain uses TRBV20-1 and TRBJ1-1. The CDR3 length is 12 residues. The germline gives CDR1 DFQATT, CDR2 SNEGSKA (reference sequence). CDR3 protein: CSAIRGSGEAFF.

This chain uses TRBV12-5 with TRBJ2-7; TCRdb's D call of TRBD1 is untestable without DNA. Per germline, CDR1 LGHNT and CDR2 FRNRAP. The CDR3 covers 13 residues. The CDR3 protein is CASGLGTGREQYF.

CDR3: CASCPGSIADTQYF. The rearrangement uses TRBV12-3 or TRBV12-4 and TRBJ2-3; TCRdb selects TRBD1, and the lack of DNA leaves this call unchecked. CDR3 length: 14 residues.

The genes are TRBV29-1 and TRBJ1-4; lacking DNA, the TRBD1 call made by TCRdb goes unchecked. In germline, CDR1 is SQVTM, CDR2 ANQGSEA. This CDR3 region has 14 residues. This CDR3 is CSVSTGTGREKLFF.

V and J are TRBV12-3 or TRBV12-4 and TRBJ2-7; no DNA is available, so the TRBD2 call from TCRdb remains unchecked. The CDR3 extends over 14 amino acids. The CDR3 loop reads CASSFFPLAGEQYF.

The chain employs TRBV7-9 and TRBJ1-2. Germline V lookup: CDR1 SEHNR, CDR2 FQNEAQ (reference sequence). This CDR3 comprises 14 residues. CDR3 loop: CASSPDGSNYGYTF.

The gene calls are TRBV5-1 and TRBJ2-1; checking the TCRdb D call of TRBD1 is not possible without DNA. The CDR3 totals 15 residues. The germline gives CDR1 SGHRS, CDR2 YFSETQ. The CDR3: CASSLEGAPYNEQFF.

The chain combines TRBV13 with TRBJ1-6. The germline CDR1 and CDR2 sequences are PRHDT and FYEKMQ (reference sequence). The CDR3 is 15 amino acids. The CDR3 reads CASSPRTRGDSPLHF.

This sequence joins TRBV7-6 and TRBJ2-5; without DNA, the TCRdb call of TRBD1 cannot be checked. This CDR3 region has 16 residues. From germline, CDR1 is SGHVS and CDR2 FNYEAQ. The chain's CDR3 is CASSLAGRGLQETQYF. Full variable domain (missing parts from reference TRBV7-6 and TRBJ2-5): GAGVSQSPRYKVTKRGQDVALRCDPISGHVSLYWYRQALGQGPEFLTYFNYEAQQDKSGLPNDRFSAERPEGSISTLTIQRTEQRDSAMYRCASSLAGRGLQETQYFGPGTRLLVL.

The V call is TRBV7-6, the J call TRBJ2-7; TCRdb calls TRBD2, which cannot be checked without DNA. In germline, CDR1 is SGHVS, CDR2 FNYEAQ. CDR3 length: 15 residues. The CDR3 here is CASSRGTSGSYEQYF.

The V and J genes are TRBV7-2 and TRBJ1-2. From germline, CDR1 is SGHTA and CDR2 FQGNSA. The CDR3 contains 12 residues. The chain's CDR3 is CASSLDNYGYTF.

This chain uses TRBV5-1 with TRBJ2-7; TCRdb designates TRBD1, a call that cannot be tested without DNA. Germline CDR1 SGHRS, CDR2 YFSETQ. The CDR3 totals 17 residues. This chain's CDR3 is CASSLAPGKTSSYEQYF.

The J gene is TRBJ2-5, the V gene TRBV20-1; the TRBD2 assignment by TCRdb is unverifiable without DNA. The CDR3 loop spans 14 amino acids. The germline V gene has CDR1 DFQATT and CDR2 SNEGSKA (reference sequence). CDR3: CSARLTSGGETQYF.

The chain is built from TRBV10-3 and TRBJ2-1. Germline assignment: CDR1 ENHRY and CDR2 SYGVKD. The CDR3 is made up of 16 amino acids. The CDR3 sequence is CAISESMAGSYNEQFF.

J is TRBJ2-4 and V is TRBV29-1; TCRdb picks TRBD1, but there is no DNA to check that call. CDR1 and CDR2 from the germline V gene are SQVTM and ANQGSEA. This CDR3 region has 15 residues. The CDR3: CSVTGQGAAKNIQYF.

The rearrangement links TRBV5-1 to TRBJ1-5. The CDR3 loop spans 13 amino acids. Per the germline V gene, CDR1 is SGHRS and CDR2 is YFSETQ. This CDR3 is CASSLNSNQPQHF.

This chain connects TRBV10-3 to TRBJ1-1. Germline assignment: CDR1 ENHRY and CDR2 SYGVKD. This CDR3 comprises 12 residues. The CDR3 region is CAIIPEYPEAFF.

This chain connects TRBV6-5 to TRBJ2-3; TCRdb returns TRBD1, unconfirmable since there is no DNA. Germline CDR1 and CDR2: MNHEY and SVGAGI. CDR3 length: 16 residues. The CDR3 protein is CASSPRLAGLTDTQYF.

V usage is TRBV2 and J usage is TRBJ2-5; as DNA is missing, the TRBD1 call by TCRdb cannot be tested. This CDR3 region has 14 residues. Germline V lookup: CDR1 SNHLY, CDR2 FYNNEI. CDR3 sequence reads: CASRQTGIKEAQYF.

The gene calls are TRBV7-2 and TRBJ2-3; TCRdb selects TRBD1, and the lack of DNA leaves this call unchecked. The V gene's germline CDR1 is SGHTA and CDR2 FQGNSA. The CDR3 sequence is 15 residues long. CDR3 sequence: CASSGGQGASDTQYF.

V is TRBV14 and J is TRBJ2-7; TCRdb outputs TRBD1, but without DNA this stays unchecked. The germline CDR1 and CDR2 sequences are SGHDN and FVKESK. CDR3 length: 14 amino acids. This chain's CDR3 is CASSQRGTLGEQYF.

V is TRBV19 and J is TRBJ2-2. From germline, CDR1 is LNHDA and CDR2 SQIVND (reference sequence). The length of the CDR3 is 14 residues. The CDR3 loop is CASSIDINTGELFF.

This sequence joins TRBV7-2 and TRBJ2-3. CDR1 SGHTA and CDR2 FQGNSA come from the germline V gene. The CDR3 covers 14 residues. CDR3 residues: CASSLNPNTDTQYF.